This TCR beta chain was recorded in a study of blood T cells in healthy people across ages. Study-level findings and limits: Versus aged donors, long-lived donors had higher diversity and more naive CD4+ cells. Unsorted PBMCs blocked a conclusive comparison of naive and antigen-experienced cells.

Germline CDR1 SQVTM, CDR2 ANQGSEA. The CDR3 contains 14 residues. Trimming removed 6 bases at V and 1 base at J, with 13 bases between. To note about this clonotype: The antigen remains undetermined.

Alongside a J-beta primer mix, a sample-barcoded 5' primer served in a second PCR lasting roughly 7 to 11 cycles. MiXCR was run by TCRdb on the 5' RACE reads, yielding one entry per CDR3 protein. The table has hundreds of thousands of distinct CDR3 sequences, roughly 49% seen once. Every donor contributed about 10 milliliters of peripheral blood by blood draw. J is TRBJ2-1 and V is TRBV29-1; tentative D call: TRBD1 (5 bases). Sequenced: blood. The receptor was derived from a woman aged 60-75 years in good health. Written as DNA, the CDR3 is TGCAGCGTCCGACAGAAGCTTTCCTACAATGAGCAGTTCTTC. It yields the protein CSVRQKLSYNEQFF.